The following is a T cell receptor (beta chain) sequence with its context. Germline values: CDR1 MNHEY, CDR2 SVGAGI. Trimming cost V 6 bases and J 6 bases; bases outside gene matches: 11. The CDR3 spans 15 residues. The data stem from a study of OX40 agonist ivuxolimab in advanced cancers. TCRdb's copy holds only in-frame clones and misses some; the assay was immunoSEQ multiplex PCR. The sample comprises 65,000 to 80,000 clones, around nine tenths of which are singletons, and around 0.38% rests with the top ten. The material was CD4+ or CD8+ T cells sorted from blood, obtained in a trial of the OX40 agonist ivuxolimab. The V and J genes are TRBV6-5 and TRBJ2-1, with 7 nucleotides matching TRBD1. This TCR came from an adult with an advanced solid tumor such as melanoma, head and neck, liver or kidney cancer. The DNA of the CDR3 is TGTGCCAGCAGCAACACAGGGGCGATTCGCAATGAGCAGTTCTTC. Its protein product is CASSNTGAIRNEQFF.